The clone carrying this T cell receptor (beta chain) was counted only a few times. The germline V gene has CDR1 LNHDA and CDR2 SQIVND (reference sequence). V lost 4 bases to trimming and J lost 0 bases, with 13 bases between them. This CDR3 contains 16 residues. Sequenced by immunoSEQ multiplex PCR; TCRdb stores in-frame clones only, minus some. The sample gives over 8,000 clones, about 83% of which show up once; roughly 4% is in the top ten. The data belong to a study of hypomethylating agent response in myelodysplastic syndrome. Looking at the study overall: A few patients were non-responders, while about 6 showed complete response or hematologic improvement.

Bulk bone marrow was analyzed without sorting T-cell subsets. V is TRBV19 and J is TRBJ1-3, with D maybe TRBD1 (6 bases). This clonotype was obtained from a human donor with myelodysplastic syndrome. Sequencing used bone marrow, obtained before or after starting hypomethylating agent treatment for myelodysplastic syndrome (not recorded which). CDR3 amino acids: CASSTQGFSSGNTIYF. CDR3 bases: TGTGCCAGTAGTACACAGGGCTTCTCCTCTGGAAACACCATATATTTT. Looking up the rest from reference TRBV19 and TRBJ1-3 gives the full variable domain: DGGITQSPKYLFRKEGQNVTLSCEQNLNHDAMYWYRQDPGQGLRLIYYSQIVNDFQKGDIAEGYSVSREKKESFPLTVTSAQKNPTAFYLCASSTQGFSSGNTIYFGEGSWLTVV.